This entry lists 19 T cell receptor beta chains sequenced from one sample in a study of early T cells in non-severe SARS-CoV-2 infection. TCRdb reprocessed the 5' RACE reads with MiXCR, giving one entry per CDR3 protein. This table holds roughly 56,000 distinct CDR3 sequences, about 10% found once. The sample was whole blood. The receptor set was obtained from an adult who was a healthcare worker with PCR-confirmed SARS-CoV-2 infection or an uninfected control (not recorded which).

This clonotype was seen ten or more times. The genes are TRBV4-2 and TRBJ2-7; 12 bases match TRBD2. Germline CDR1 is LGHNA and CDR2 is YNFKEQ. J gave up 4 bases and V 0 bases, and 7 bases lay outside the gene matches. This CDR3 is 17 amino acids long. The DNA of the CDR3 is TGTGCCAGCAGCCAAGATCAGACTAGCGGGAGCAGGTACGAGCAGTACTTC. Translated, it gives CASSQDQTSGSRYEQYF.

V gene TRBV12-3 or TRBV12-4 combines with J gene TRBJ2-4, with D uncertain. This CDR3 comprises 13 residues. V was clipped by 9 bases and J by 6 bases, with 15 bases between them. The chain's CDR3 is CASRSRRRNIQYF. The CDR3, as DNA: TGTGCCAGTCGCAGTCGCCGCAGAAACATTCAGTACTTC.

The sample holds many counts of this clonotype. This rearrangement joins TRBV5-1 to TRBJ2-7; perhaps D is TRBD1 or TRBD2 (6 bases each). The V and J ends lost 0 bases and 0 bases respectively, with 16 bases between them. The length of the CDR3 is 17 residues. Germline lookup yields CDR1 SGHRS and CDR2 YFSETQ. CDR3 loop: CASSLAKGGRNSYEQYF. The CDR3 coding sequence is TGCGCCAGCAGCTTGGCCAAAGGGGGGCGCAACTCCTACGAGCAGTACTTC.

This clonotype was found many times. This chain uses TRBV3-1 with TRBJ1-5; D uncertain. Trimming pared 3 bases from V and 4 bases from J, leaving 10 bases between. Germline CDR1 and CDR2: LGHDT and YNNKEL (reference sequence). The CDR3 consists of 14 residues. The CDR3 sequence: CASSQSQQNQPQHF. CDR3 coding DNA: TGTGCCAGCAGCCAGAGTCAGCAGAATCAGCCCCAGCATTTT.

About this clonotype itself: At one end the junction does not follow the germline gene, possibly because of a read error. The chain is built from TRBV7-9 and TRBJ1-1; 11 bases are a match to TRBD1. This CDR3 spans 17 amino acids. CDR1 and CDR2 (germline): SEHNR, FQNEAQ (reference sequence). The CDR3 is CASSLAGTGGMKTEAFF. The CDR3 DNA is TGTGCCAGCAGCTTAGCCGGGACAGGGGGAATGAAGACTGAAGCTTTCTTT. The full variable domain, completed using reference TRBV7-9 and TRBJ1-1, is DTGVSQNPRHKITKRGQNVTFRCDPISEHNRLYWYRQTLGQGPEFLTYFQNEAQLEKSRLLSDRFSAERPKGSFSTLEIQRTEQGDSAMYLCASSLAGTGGMKTEAFFGQGTRLTVV.

This clonotype turned up a few times. The chain links TRBV20-1 to TRBJ2-7, with a tentative D call TRBD1 (5 bases). V was cut by 5 bases and J by 0 bases, with 17 bases left in between. CDR3 length: 15 amino acids. CDR1 DFQATT and CDR2 SNEGSKA come from the germline V gene (reference sequence). CDR3 coding DNA: TGCAGTGCTGCAGCAGACAGCCAATTCTCCTACGAGCAGTACTTC. It is translated as CSAAADSQFSYEQYF.

Turning to this clonotype: This could be a read error, since a much larger clone is one nucleotide away. The chain has TRBV29-1 and TRBJ2-2, with 11 bases lining up with TRBD2. CDR3 length: 15 amino acids. Germline V CDR1 and CDR2: SQVTM, ANQGSEA. The CDR3 reads CSVKTSGMNTGELLF. In DNA form, the CDR3 reads TGCAGCGTCAAGACTAGCGGGATGAACACCGGGGAGCTGTTATTT.

This clonotype was seen many times. The gene calls are TRBV28 and TRBJ1-5; 7 nucleotides agree with TRBD1. CDR3 length: 15 amino acids. Germline lookup yields CDR1 MDHEN and CDR2 SYDVKM. The V gene end was trimmed by 2 bases and the J gene end by 5 bases; junction bases not matched to a gene: 6. The CDR3 sequence is CASSLRGQSYQPQHF. In nucleotides, the CDR3 is TGTGCCAGCAGTTTACGGGGACAGAGCTATCAGCCCCAGCATTTT. The full variable domain, completed using reference TRBV28 and TRBJ1-5, is DVKVTQSSRYLVKRTGEKVFLECVQDMDHENMFWYRQDPGLGLRLIYFSYDVKMKEKGDIPEGYSVSREKKERFSLILESASTNQTSMYLCASSLRGQSYQPQHFGDGTRLSIL.

The table lists this clonotype with many counts. V usage is TRBV10-3 and J usage is TRBJ1-4; D gene uncertain. This CDR3 contains 13 residues. V shed 3 bases and J shed 8 bases, with 10 bases lying between them. Germline loops: CDR1 ENHRY, CDR2 SYGVKD. This CDR3 reads CAISEGADEKLFF. The CDR3 region has the DNA TGTGCCATCAGTGAAGGAGCCGACGAAAAACTGTTTTTT.

This clonotype was counted at least ten times. The chain uses TRBV30 and TRBJ2-7; perhaps TRBD1 as D (6 bases). This CDR3 has 13 amino acids. CDR1 and CDR2 from the germline V gene are GTSNPN and SVGIG (reference sequence). V gave up 0 bases and J gave up 2 bases, with 8 bases separating them. CDR3: CAWSVRDTYEQYF. The CDR3 bases are TGTGCCTGGAGTGTACGGGACACCTACGAGCAGTACTTC. The complete variable domain, with remaining parts taken from reference TRBV30 and TRBJ2-7, reads SQTIHQWPATLVQPVGSPLSLECTVEGTSNPNLYWYRQAAGRGLQLLFYSVGIGQISSEVPQNLSASRPQDRQFILSSKKLLLSDSGFYLCAWSVRDTYEQYFGPGTRLTVT.

This CDR3 reads CASSQDRGRGQETQYF. DNA for the CDR3: TGCGCCAGCAGCCAAGATAGAGGCAGGGGACAAGAGACCCAGTACTTC. The chain links TRBV4-3 to TRBJ2-5, with D maybe TRBD1 (6 bases). The CDR3 is 16 amino acids. The germline V and J ends were trimmed by 0 bases and 2 bases, with 13 bases remaining between them. From germline, CDR1 is LGHNA and CDR2 YSLEER.

This chain joins TRBV7-9 and TRBJ2-1; 9 bases match TRBD1. The CDR3 contains 16 residues. J was trimmed by 2 bases and V by 5 bases; bases with no gene match: 7. Germline V gives CDR1 SEHNR, CDR2 FQNEAQ (reference sequence). The CDR3 nucleotides are TGTGCCAGCAGCCTCGGGACAGGGAATCCCTACAATGAGCAGTTCTTC. Translating gives CASSLGTGNPYNEQFF.

This clonotype was seen repeatedly, ten times or more. This chain links TRBV25-1 with TRBJ2-1; D gene uncertain. CDR3 length: 11 amino acids. The V end was cut by 8 bases, the J end by 6 bases, with 8 bases between. CDR1 is MGHDK and CDR2 is SYGVNS in the germline V gene. CDR3 residues: CASLKTNEQFF. The CDR3 DNA reads TGTGCCAGCCTCAAGACCAATGAGCAGTTCTTC.

The chain carries TRBV20-1 and TRBJ2-3; the D gene is possibly TRBD2 (6 bases). This CDR3 comprises 14 residues. V lost 6 bases, J lost 4 bases, and 17 bases lay in between. Germline V CDR1 and CDR2: DFQATT, SNEGSKA (reference sequence). CDR3 DNA: TGCAGTGCGGACCCTTGGAGGGAAGCAGATACGCAGTATTTT. It yields the protein CSADPWREADTQYF.

This clonotype was detected only a few times. The CDR3 nucleotides are TGTGCCAGCAGCTCACGGACTAGCGGGAGCTCAGATACGCAGTATTTT. It yields the protein CASSSRTSGSSDTQYF. The V and J genes are TRBV7-2 and TRBJ2-3, with 13 bases identical to TRBD2. Trimming removed 4 bases from V and 4 bases from J; junction bases left unmatched: 5. Germline V gene lookup returns CDR1 SGHTA and CDR2 FQGNSA. The CDR3 extends over 16 amino acids. The whole variable domain, remainder taken from reference TRBV7-2 and TRBJ2-3, is GAGVSQSPSNKVTEKGKDVELRCDPISGHTALYWYRQSLGQGLEFLIYFQGNSAPDKSGLPSDRFSAERTGGSVSTLTIQRTQQEDSAVYLCASSSRTSGSSDTQYFGPGTRLTVL.

The chain is built from TRBV24-1 and TRBJ2-2, with 8 bases lining up with TRBD1. V lost 6 bases and J lost 0; bases outside the gene matches: 2. The CDR3 contains 15 residues. In germline, CDR1 is KGHDR, CDR2 SFDVKD. CDR3 sequence: CATSLTGANTGELFF. The CDR3 DNA reads as TGTGCCACCAGTCTGACAGGGGCGAACACCGGGGAGCTGTTTTTT.

V gene TRBV18 combines with J gene TRBJ2-1; 12 bases are shared with TRBD2. The CDR3 spans 12 residues. Germline trimming cut 4 bases from V and 15 bases from J; bases unmatched to any gene: 4. Germline CDR1 and CDR2: KGHSH and LQKENI. The CDR3 bases are TGTGCCAGCTCACTGACTAGCGGGAGCGGGTTCTTC. Translation gives CASSLTSGSGFF. The whole variable domain, remainder taken from reference TRBV18 and TRBJ2-1, is NAGVMQNPRHLVRRRGQEARLRCSPMKGHSHVYWYRQLPEEGLKFMVYLQKENIIDESGMPKERFSAEFPKEGPSILRIQQVVRGDSAAYFCASSLTSGSGFFGPGTRLTVL.

A few counts support this clonotype. The V and J genes are TRBV6-5 and TRBJ2-3, with 10 bases that match TRBD2. CDR3 length: 15 amino acids. V was pared by 6 bases and J by 0 bases, with 3 bases of the junction left unmatched. CDR1 and CDR2 (germline): MNHEY, SVGAGI. CDR3 sequence reads: CASSRGLASTDTQYF. CDR3 sequence (DNA): TGTGCCAGCAGCCGGGGACTAGCGAGCACAGATACGCAGTATTTT.

The rearrangement joins TRBV7-9 to TRBJ1-4; 8 bases align to TRBD1. This CDR3 has 14 residues. The V gene end was trimmed by 5 bases and the J gene end by 6 bases; junction bases not matched to a gene: 5. Germline-derived CDR1 and CDR2 are SEHNR and FQNEAQ (reference sequence). The CDR3 bases are TGTGCCAGCAGCAGGGCAGGGGGCTATGAAAAACTGTTTTTT. It is translated as CASSRAGGYEKLFF.